Listed here are 25 T cell receptor beta chains from one sample, sequenced in a study of EBV T-cell therapy then PD-1 blockade in nasopharyngeal carcinoma. Treatment noted: AdE1-LMPpoly-expanded autologous EBV-specific T-cell therapy followed by anti-PD-1 nivolumab. Their antigen targets remain unknown. TCRdb's table, derived via immunoSEQ multiplex PCR, lists solely in-frame clones and lacks some. The sample has roughly 21,000 clones; approximately 87% are singletons. The sample was CD8+ T cells from blood, taken at approximately day 60 from a patient whose treatment included autologous EBV-specific T cells and nivolumab. Every receptor here comes from a man aged 35 to 55 with nasopharyngeal carcinoma.

This chain connects TRBV5-4 to TRBJ1-6; D is unclear. CDR1 and CDR2 (germline): SGHNT, YYREEE (reference sequence). This CDR3 is built from 16 residues. The V gene lost 1 base and the J gene lost 4 bases, with 12 bases spanning the gap. CDR3 sequence reads: CASSLYDPWYNSPLHF. The CDR3 DNA sequence: TGTGCCAGCAGCTTGTATGACCCCTGGTATAATTCACCCCTCCACTTT.

The chain combines TRBV12-3 or TRBV12-4 with TRBJ1-1, with D unresolved. This CDR3 region has 10 residues. V lost 9 bases to trimming and J lost 1 base, with 3 bases between them. CDR3: CASGNTEAFF. CDR3 nucleotide sequence: TGTGCCAGTGGGAACACTGAAGCTTTCTTT.

The chain has TRBV15 and TRBJ1-5; the match to TRBD1 covers 8 bases. V lost 5 bases to trimming and J lost 6 bases; unmatched junction nucleotides: 3. The CDR3 is 13 residues long. Germline V lookup: CDR1 LNHNV, CDR2 YYDKDF (reference sequence). The CDR3 DNA follows: TGTGCCACCAGCGGACAGGGCGGTCAGCCCCAGCATTTT. It codes for CATSGQGGQPQHF.

J is TRBJ1-1 and V is TRBV6-2 or TRBV6-3; D uncertain. Looked up from germline, CDR1 is MNHEY and CDR2 is SVGEGT. V lost 2 bases to trimming and J lost 1 base, with 5 bases between them. This CDR3 contains 13 residues. The CDR3 sequence is CASSYAENTEAFF. Written as DNA, the CDR3 is TGTGCCAGCAGTTACGCAGAGAACACTGAAGCTTTCTTT.

This chain joins TRBV9 and TRBJ2-1; D remains ambiguous. CDR1 is SGDLS, CDR2 YYNGEE, per germline. This CDR3 is 16 amino acids long. The V end lost 3 bases, the J end lost 8 bases, and 21 bases lay between the germline ends. The CDR3 is CASSGATATMAHEQFF. The CDR3 DNA reads as TGTGCCAGCAGCGGGGCTACAGCCACCATGGCCCATGAGCAGTTCTTC.

The gene calls are TRBV5-1 and TRBJ2-5, with no clear D. CDR1 is SGHRS and CDR2 is YFSETQ in the germline V gene. V lost 0 bases to trimming and J lost 2 bases, with 14 bases between them. This CDR3 region has 16 residues. This CDR3 reads CASSLAVNNGQETQYF. The CDR3 DNA reads as TGCGCCAGCAGCTTGGCCGTCAACAATGGACAAGAGACCCAGTACTTC.

The chain uses TRBV19 and TRBJ2-1; possibly TRBD1 for D (5 bases). Germline CDR1 reads LNHDA; CDR2 reads SQIVND (reference sequence). The germline V and J ends were trimmed by 3 bases and 10 bases, with 16 bases remaining between them. CDR3 length: 14 amino acids. The CDR3 sequence: CASSIPLTDTEQFF. CDR3 in DNA: TGTGCCAGTAGTATCCCTCTCACGGACACGGAGCAGTTCTTC.

The chain uses TRBV2 and TRBJ2-7; D perhaps matches TRBD2 (6 bases). This CDR3 region has 12 residues. Trimming cost V 7 bases and J 2 bases, with 9 bases left between them. Germline V CDR1 and CDR2: SNHLY, FYNNEI. DNA for the CDR3: TGTGCCAGCACGGGACTCACCTACGAGCAGTACTTC. Residues: CASTGLTYEQYF.

The chain is built from TRBV5-4 and TRBJ2-1; TRBD1 aligns across 8 bases. V shed 4 bases and J 6 bases; nucleotides not matched to a gene: 9. The CDR3 totals 15 residues. Germline V gives CDR1 SGHNT, CDR2 YYREEE (reference sequence). The CDR3 region has the DNA TGTGCCAGCAGCCCACCAGGGGGCTATTTCAATGAGCAGTTCTTC. As protein: CASSPPGGYFNEQFF.

This clone was seen a single time. This chain links TRBV7-9 with TRBJ2-2; possibly TRBD1 for D (7 bases). Trimming pared 4 bases from V and 3 bases from J, leaving 15 bases between. The CDR3 is 16 amino acids. CDR1 and CDR2 (germline): SEHNR, FQNEAQ (reference sequence). This CDR3 reads CASSSAGTEYTGELFF. The DNA for the CDR3 is TGTGCCAGCAGCTCCGCGGGGACAGAGTACACCGGGGAGCTGTTTTTT.

This chain uses TRBV27 with TRBJ1-2, with 9 bases that match TRBD1. The trim removed 2 bases at V and 2 bases at J, leaving 9 bases unmatched. Germline V CDR1 and CDR2: MNHEY, SMNVEV (reference sequence). The CDR3 contains 17 residues. This CDR3 reads CASSLTPGQGVNYGYTF. Here the CDR3 DNA reads TGTGCCAGCAGTTTAACGCCGGGACAGGGTGTCAACTATGGCTACACCTTC.

This sequence joins TRBV28 and TRBJ2-2; D unresolved. Germline CDR1 MDHEN, CDR2 SYDVKM. The germline V and J ends were trimmed by 3 bases and 8 bases, with 4 bases remaining between them. CDR3 length: 11 amino acids. The CDR3, as DNA: TGTGCCAGCAGTTTCCCTGGGGAGCTGTTTTTT. Protein product: CASSFPGELFF. Filled out from reference TRBV28 and TRBJ2-2, the complete variable domain reads DVKVTQSSRYLVKRTGEKVFLECVQDMDHENMFWYRQDPGLGLRLIYFSYDVKMKEKGDIPEGYSVSREKKERFSLILESASTNQTSMYLCASSFPGELFFGEGSRLTVL.

The chain links TRBV15 to TRBJ1-3, with TRBD1 identical over 9 bases. J lost 3 bases, V lost 4 bases, and 7 bases had no gene match. Germline values: CDR1 LNHNV, CDR2 YYDKDF (reference sequence). This CDR3 is 16 amino acids long. CDR3 bases: TGTGCCACCAGCACCAGACAGGGGGGGATTGGAAACACCATATATTTT. This encodes CATSTRQGGIGNTIYF.

The CDR3 sequence is CASSWGANVLTF. The CDR3 DNA sequence: TGTGCCAGCAGCTGGGGGGCCAACGTCCTGACTTTC. The J gene is TRBJ2-6, the V gene TRBV14; D unclear. V lost 5 bases and J 4 bases, leaving 3 bases between the germline ends. Germline-derived CDR1 and CDR2 are SGHDN and FVKESK. The CDR3 is 12 amino acids.

This clone has just one count. The chain links TRBV4-1 to TRBJ2-1, with 9 bases fitting TRBD1. Germline assignment: CDR1 MGHRA and CDR2 YSYEKL. The J segment lost 7 bases and the V segment lost 4 bases, leaving 17 bases of the junction unmatched. CDR3 length equals 18 residues. The CDR3 protein is CASSRRKAGTGLGNEQFF. As DNA, the CDR3 is TGCGCCAGCAGCCGACGAAAAGCCGGGACAGGGTTAGGGAATGAGCAGTTCTTC.

The sample holds one count of this clone. This rearrangement joins TRBV7-3 to TRBJ1-1; TRBD1 is a possible D gene (6 bases). CDR3 size: 15 residues. CDR1 SGHTA and CDR2 FQGTGA come from the germline V gene. The V gene lost 5 bases and the J gene lost 0 bases, with 13 bases spanning the gap. CDR3 amino acids: CASSETGTMNTEAFF. DNA of the CDR3: TGTGCCAGCAGCGAAACAGGGACCATGAACACTGAAGCTTTCTTT.

The chain has TRBV7-9 and TRBJ1-1; a possible D gene is TRBD1 (6 bases). The CDR3 contains 16 residues. Germline loops: CDR1 SEHNR, CDR2 FQNEAQ (reference sequence). Trimming left V 5 bases short and J 1 base short, with 17 bases between. For the CDR3, the DNA is TGTGCCAGCAGCACGCTAAAAACAGGGACGAACACTGAAGCTTTCTTT. It codes for CASSTLKTGTNTEAFF.

The rearrangement joins TRBV7-9 to TRBJ2-5; 8 bases are shared with TRBD1. Germline CDR1 and CDR2: SEHNR and FQNEAQ (reference sequence). This CDR3 is built from 15 residues. V lost 4 bases and J lost 5; bases outside the gene matches: 9. The CDR3 protein is CASSSRTGLGETQYF. CDR3 in DNA: TGTGCCAGCAGCTCCAGGACAGGGTTGGGGGAGACCCAGTACTTC.

The CDR3 region has the DNA TGCGCCAGCAGCCAGTTTAGCGGGGACAATGAGCAGTTCTTC. Its translation is CASSQFSGDNEQFF. This chain links TRBV4-1 with TRBJ2-1; 8 nucleotides align to TRBD2. V lost 3 bases and J lost 5; bases outside the gene matches: 3. The CDR3 contains 14 residues. Germline-derived CDR1 and CDR2 are MGHRA and YSYEKL.

The J gene is TRBJ1-2, the V gene TRBV9; D gene uncertain. CDR3 length: 13 amino acids. V was cut by 7 bases and J by 6 bases, with 16 bases left in between. Germline V CDR1 and CDR2: SGDLS, YYNGEE. The CDR3 sequence is CASGTTASHGYTF. CDR3 coding DNA: TGTGCCAGCGGAACGACGGCATCTCATGGCTACACCTTC.

For this clone: The same CDR3 also results from other DNA sequences found in this sample. This chain uses TRBV4-2 with TRBJ1-2; a weak D match, TRBD1 (5 bases). This CDR3 contains 17 residues. Trimming left V 1 base short and J 4 bases short, with 19 bases between. CDR1 and CDR2 (germline): LGHNA, YNFKEQ. The CDR3, as DNA: TGTGCCAGCAGCCAAGGAAGTGTGACGGGGCTCTTCTATGGCTACACCTTC. Amino acid sequence: CASSQGSVTGLFYGYTF.

The chain is built from TRBV7-2 and TRBJ2-2, with 12 bases that match TRBD2. CDR3 length: 19 residues. After removal of 4 bases from V and 0 bases from J, the junction contained 9 bases not matched to a gene. CDR1 is SGHTA, CDR2 FQGNSA, per germline. The CDR3 bases are TGTGCCAGCAGCTCAGATCGACTAGCGGGGGCTTCGAACACCGGGGAGCTGTTTTTT. Translating it yields CASSSDRLAGASNTGELFF.

The chain's CDR3 is CATSDGNTGELFF. The CDR3 region has the DNA TGTGCCACCAGTGATGGGAACACCGGGGAGCTGTTTTTT. The chain combines TRBV24-1 with TRBJ2-2; D is uncertain. Germline V gene sequence: CDR1 KGHDR, CDR2 SFDVKD. V lost 3 bases, J lost 1 base, and 2 bases lay in between. The CDR3 is 13 residues long.

The chain couples TRBV4-3 to TRBJ2-1; 7 nucleotides match TRBD2. V gave up 4 bases and J gave up 4 bases; unmatched junction bases: 13. Germline CDR1 and CDR2: LGHNA and YSLEER. This CDR3 has 17 amino acids. The DNA for the CDR3 is TGCGCCAGCAGCCCCGACTACGGGGGGAGAACATACAATGAGCAGTTCTTC. The encoded protein is CASSPDYGGRTYNEQFF.

This rearrangement joins TRBV6-2 or TRBV6-3 to TRBJ2-5; TRBD1 might be the D (5 bases). Germline V gene lookup returns CDR1 MNHEY and CDR2 SVGEGT. Deletions cut 2 bases from V and 0 bases from J, with 13 bases between. This CDR3 has 16 amino acids. The CDR3: CASSYMTDGYQETQYF. CDR3 bases: TGTGCCAGCAGTTACATGACAGATGGATACCAAGAGACCCAGTACTTC.